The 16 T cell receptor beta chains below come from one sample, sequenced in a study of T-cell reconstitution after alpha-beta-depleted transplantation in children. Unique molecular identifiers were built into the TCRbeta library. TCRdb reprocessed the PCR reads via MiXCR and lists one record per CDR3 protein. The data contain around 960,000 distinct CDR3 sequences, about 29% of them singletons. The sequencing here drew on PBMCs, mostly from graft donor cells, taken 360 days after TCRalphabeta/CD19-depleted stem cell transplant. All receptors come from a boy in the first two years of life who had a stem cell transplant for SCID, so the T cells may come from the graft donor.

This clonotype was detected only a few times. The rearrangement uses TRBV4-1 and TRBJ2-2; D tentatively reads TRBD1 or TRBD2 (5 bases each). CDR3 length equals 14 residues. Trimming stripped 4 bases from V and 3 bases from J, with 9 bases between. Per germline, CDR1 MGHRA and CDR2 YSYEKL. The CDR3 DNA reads TGCGCCAGCAGCCCCGGGACCCACACCGGGGAGCTGTTTTTT. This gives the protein CASSPGTHTGELFF.

CDR3 nucleotides: TGTGCCAGCAGTTTATTTAGGAACAGGGCGCGGAATGAGCAGTTCTTC. As protein: CASSLFRNRARNEQFF. This chain connects TRBV12-3 or TRBV12-4 to TRBJ2-1; possibly TRBD1 for D (6 bases). This CDR3 has 16 amino acids. Trimming left V 2 bases short and J 7 bases short, with 18 bases between.

DNA of the CDR3: TGTGCCAGCAGCACCGCCGGGACGGCGGTTAATGAGCAGTTCTTC. Translating it yields CASSTAGTAVNEQFF. The chain recombines TRBV7-8 with TRBJ2-1; D could derive from TRBD1 or TRBD2 (5 bases each). The CDR3 totals 15 residues. The germline V and J ends were trimmed by 5 bases and 7 bases, with 18 bases remaining between them. Germline CDR1 SGHVS, CDR2 FQNEAQ.

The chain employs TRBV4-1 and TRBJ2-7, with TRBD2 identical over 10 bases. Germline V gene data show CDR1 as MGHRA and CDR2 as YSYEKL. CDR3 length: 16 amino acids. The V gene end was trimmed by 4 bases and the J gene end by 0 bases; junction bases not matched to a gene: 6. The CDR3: CASSPASGGFSYEQYF. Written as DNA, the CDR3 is TGCGCCAGCAGCCCGGCTAGCGGGGGTTTCTCCTACGAGCAGTACTTC.

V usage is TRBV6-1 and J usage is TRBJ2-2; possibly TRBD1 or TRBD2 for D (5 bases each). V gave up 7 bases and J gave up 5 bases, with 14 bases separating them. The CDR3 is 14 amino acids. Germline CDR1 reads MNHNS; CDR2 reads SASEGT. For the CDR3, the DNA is TGTGCCAGCAAGGTCGGGGCCGGTACCGGGGAGCTGTTTTTT. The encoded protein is CASKVGAGTGELFF.

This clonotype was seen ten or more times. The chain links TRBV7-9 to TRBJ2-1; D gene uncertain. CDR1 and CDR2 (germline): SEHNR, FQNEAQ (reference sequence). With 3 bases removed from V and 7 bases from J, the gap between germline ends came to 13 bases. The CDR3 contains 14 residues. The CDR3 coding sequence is TGTGCCAGCAGCTTTAGGTCAGCGTGGAATGAGCAGTTCTTC. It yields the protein CASSFRSAWNEQFF.

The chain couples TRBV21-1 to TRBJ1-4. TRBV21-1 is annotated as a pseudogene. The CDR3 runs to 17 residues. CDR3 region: CASSKEVQPRTNEKLFF. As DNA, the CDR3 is TGTGCCAGCAGCAAAGAGGTCCAGCCGAGGACGAATGAAAAACTGTTTTTT.

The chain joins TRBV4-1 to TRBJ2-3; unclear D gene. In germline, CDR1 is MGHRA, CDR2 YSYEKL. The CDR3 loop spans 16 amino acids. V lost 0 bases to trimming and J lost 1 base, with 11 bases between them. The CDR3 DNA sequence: TGCGCCAGCAGCCAAGATTCACTATCGGGCACAGATACGCAGTATTTT. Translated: CASSQDSLSGTDTQYF.

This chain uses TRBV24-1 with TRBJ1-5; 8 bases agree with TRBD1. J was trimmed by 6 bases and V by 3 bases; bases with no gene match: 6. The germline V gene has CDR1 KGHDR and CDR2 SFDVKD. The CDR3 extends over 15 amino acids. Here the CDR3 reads CATSDRTGTGQPQHF. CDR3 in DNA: TGTGCCACCAGTGATAGGACAGGGACCGGTCAGCCCCAGCATTTT.

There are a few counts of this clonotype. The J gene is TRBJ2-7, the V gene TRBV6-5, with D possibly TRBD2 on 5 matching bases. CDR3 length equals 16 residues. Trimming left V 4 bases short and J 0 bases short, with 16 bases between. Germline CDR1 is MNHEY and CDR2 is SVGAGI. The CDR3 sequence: CASSSIHQGLSYEQYF. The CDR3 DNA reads TGTGCCAGCAGTTCAATTCACCAAGGACTCTCCTACGAGCAGTACTTC.

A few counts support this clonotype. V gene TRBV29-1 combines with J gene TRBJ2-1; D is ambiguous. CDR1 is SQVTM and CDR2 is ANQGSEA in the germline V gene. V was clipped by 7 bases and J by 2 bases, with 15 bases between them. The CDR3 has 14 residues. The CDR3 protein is CSAPVVGTYNEQFF. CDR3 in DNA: TGCAGCGCCCCGGTAGTCGGCACCTACAATGAGCAGTTCTTC.

CDR3 protein: CASSLFPVYGRETYEQYF. DNA of the CDR3: TGTGCCAGCAGTTTATTCCCCGTCTACGGACGGGAAACCTACGAGCAGTACTTC. This chain joins TRBV28 and TRBJ2-7; D possibly corresponds to TRBD2 (5 bases). The CDR3 is made up of 18 amino acids. The V end lost 1 base, the J end lost 2 bases, and 21 bases lay between the germline ends. In germline, CDR1 is MDHEN, CDR2 SYDVKM. Together with reference TRBV28 and TRBJ2-7, the CDR3 gives the full variable domain: DVKVTQSSRYLVKRTGEKVFLECVQDMDHENMFWYRQDPGLGLRLIYFSYDVKMKEKGDIPEGYSVSREKKERFSLILESASTNQTSMYLCASSLFPVYGRETYEQYFGPGTRLTVT.

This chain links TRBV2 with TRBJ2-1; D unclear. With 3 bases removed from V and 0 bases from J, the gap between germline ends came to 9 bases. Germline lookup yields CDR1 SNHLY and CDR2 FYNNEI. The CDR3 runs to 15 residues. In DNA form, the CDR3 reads TGTGCCAGCAGTGACAGCGAGAGCTCCTACAATGAGCAGTTCTTC. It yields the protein CASSDSESSYNEQFF.

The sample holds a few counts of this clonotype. Here the CDR3 DNA reads TGTGCCTGGGTTAAGACTAGCCCTAGCACAGATACGCAGTATTTT. Protein sequence: CAWVKTSPSTDTQYF. The chain links TRBV30 to TRBJ2-3, with 7 bases matching TRBD2. The CDR3 covers 15 residues. Germline lookup yields CDR1 GTSNPN and CDR2 SVGIG (reference sequence). Germline trimming cut 5 bases from V and 0 bases from J; bases unmatched to any gene: 8.

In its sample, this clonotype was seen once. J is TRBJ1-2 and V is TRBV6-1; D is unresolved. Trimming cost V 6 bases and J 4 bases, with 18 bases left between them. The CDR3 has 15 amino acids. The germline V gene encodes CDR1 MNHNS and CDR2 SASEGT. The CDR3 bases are TGTGCCAGCAGCCCTTTAGAGCGCCGGGGCTATGGCTACACCTTC. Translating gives CASSPLERRGYGYTF.

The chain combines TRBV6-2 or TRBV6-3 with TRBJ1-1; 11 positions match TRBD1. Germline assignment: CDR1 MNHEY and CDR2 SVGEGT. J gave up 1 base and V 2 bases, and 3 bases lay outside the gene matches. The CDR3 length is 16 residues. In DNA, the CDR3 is TGTGCCAGCAGTTACAGGACAGGGGGCTGGAACACTGAAGCTTTCTTT. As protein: CASSYRTGGWNTEAFF.